These T cell receptor beta chains were read from a single sample in a study of cytomegalovirus exposure and HLA in healthy donors. Libraries were prepared by immunoSEQ multiplex PCR; TCRdb keeps only in-frame clonotypes and omits some of them. The repertoire holds roughly 150,000 clones, with more than 70% as singletons. The sequenced sample consisted of PBMCs. Source of these receptors: a young man in good health and CMV-seropositive. Each CDR3 is given with its conserved first and last residue. Each record gives: D gene, clone size, J gene, V gene, CDR3 protein, CDR3 DNA. The D gene is left open where the match is weak. The size field is filled for only some rows; it gives once, few, many or a size class.

>TRBD1|-|TRBJ2-2|TRBV7-3
CASSFTGGTGELFF
TGTGCCAGCAGCTTTACAGGGGGAACCGGGGAGCTGTTTTTT
>-|-|TRBJ2-3|TRBV27
CASKDYRHGDTDTQYF
TGTGCCAGCAAAGACTATCGACACGGGGACACAGATACGCAGTATTTT
>-|-|TRBJ2-3|TRBV7-2
CASSPTDTQYF
TGTGCCAGCAGCCCTACAGATACGCAGTATTTT
>TRBD2|-|TRBJ2-7|TRBV4-3
CASSQDSGGPYEQYF
TGCGCCAGCAGCCAAGATAGCGGGGGGCCATACGAGCAGTACTTC
>-|-|TRBJ2-3|TRBV4-2
CASSQVTSSSTDTQYF
TGTGCCAGCAGCCAAGTTACTAGTTCGTCTACAGATACGCAGTATTTT
>-|-|TRBJ2-3|TRBV5-1
CASSGGTAHTDTQYF
TGCGCCAGCAGCGGCGGGACGGCGCACACAGATACGCAGTATTTT
>-|once|TRBJ1-4|TRBV7-2
CASSPPGREKLFF
TGTGCCAGCAGCCCCCCGGGGAGGGAAAAACTGTTTTTT
>-|-|TRBJ2-7|TRBV7-9
CASSFRPGAYEQYF
TGTGCCAGCAGCTTCAGGCCAGGTGCGTACGAGCAGTACTTC
>-|-|TRBJ2-3|TRBV1
CTSSQISGGRSTDTQYF
TGCACCAGCAGCCAGATTAGCGGGGGCCGTAGCACAGATACGCAGTATTTT
>-|-|TRBJ2-1|TRBV6-1
CASTGQPQRDEQFF
TGTGCCAGTACGGGACAGCCCCAGCGGGATGAGCAGTTCTTC
>-|-|TRBJ2-5|TRBV18
CASSPQQSETQYF
TGTGCCAGCTCACCACAACAGTCAGAGACCCAGTACTTC
>-|-|TRBJ1-3|TRBV2
CASSDQGPSGNTIYF
TGTGCCAGCAGTGATCAGGGGCCCTCTGGAAACACCATATATTTT
>-|-|TRBJ1-2|TRBV2
CASRKETAGGYTF
TGTGCCAGCAGGAAAGAGACGGCGGGGGGCTACACCTTC
>-|-|TRBJ1-5|TRBV30
CAWAVIANQPQHF
TGTGCCTGGGCGGTTATAGCTAATCAGCCCCAGCATTTT
>-|-|TRBJ2-4|TRBV9
CASSTSDFQNIQYF
TGTGCCAGCAGCACCTCCGACTTCCAAAACATTCAGTACTTC
>TRBD1|-|TRBJ1-1|TRBV23-1
CASSQSGQGEMNTEAFF
TGCGCCAGCAGTCAATCGGGACAGGGCGAAATGAACACTGAAGCTTTCTTT
>-|once|TRBJ2-3|TRBV11-2
CASTVDRGATDTQYF
TGTGCCAGCACCGTTGATAGGGGCGCGACAGATACGCAGTATTTT